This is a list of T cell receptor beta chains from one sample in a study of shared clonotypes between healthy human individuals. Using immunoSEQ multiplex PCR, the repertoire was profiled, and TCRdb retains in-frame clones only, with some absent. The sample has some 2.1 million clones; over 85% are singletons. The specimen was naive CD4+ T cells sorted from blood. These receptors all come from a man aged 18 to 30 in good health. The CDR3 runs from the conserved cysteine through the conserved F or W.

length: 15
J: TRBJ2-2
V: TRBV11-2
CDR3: CASSLVFDPTGELFF

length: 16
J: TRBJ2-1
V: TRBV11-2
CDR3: CASSSGPSWGLNQQFF

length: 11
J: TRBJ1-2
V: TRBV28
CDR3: CASREERGYTF

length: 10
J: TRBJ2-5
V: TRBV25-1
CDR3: CASSGGTQYF

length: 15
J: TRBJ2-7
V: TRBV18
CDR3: CASSLGTVEAYEQYF

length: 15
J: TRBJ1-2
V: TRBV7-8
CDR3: CASSSRQNSNYGYTF

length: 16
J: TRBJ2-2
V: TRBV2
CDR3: CASSELLGAGTGELFF

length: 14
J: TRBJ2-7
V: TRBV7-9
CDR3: CASSSGTGSYEQYF

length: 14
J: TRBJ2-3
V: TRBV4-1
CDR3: CASSQQTSTDTQYF

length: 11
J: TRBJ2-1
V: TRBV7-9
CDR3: CASMSEGEQFF

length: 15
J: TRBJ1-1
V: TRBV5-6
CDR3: CASSSWDRFTAEAFF

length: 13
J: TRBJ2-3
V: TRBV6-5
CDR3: CASSPRGRDTQYF

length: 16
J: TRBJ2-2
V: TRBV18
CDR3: CASSTNTGIGTGELFF

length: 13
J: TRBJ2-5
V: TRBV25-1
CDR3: CASSGWGQETQYF

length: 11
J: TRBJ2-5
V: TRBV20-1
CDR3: CSAHREETQYF

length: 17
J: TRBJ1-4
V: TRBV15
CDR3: CATSRSDKTGVTEKLFF

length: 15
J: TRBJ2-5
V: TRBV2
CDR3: CASSELAGAAGTQYF

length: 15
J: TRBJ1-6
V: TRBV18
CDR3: CASSPSGQRNSPLHF

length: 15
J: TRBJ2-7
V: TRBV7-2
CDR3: CASSVDTLSSYEQYF

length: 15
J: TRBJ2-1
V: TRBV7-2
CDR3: CASSLGTGEFGEQFF

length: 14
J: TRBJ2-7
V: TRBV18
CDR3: CASSLGVSSYEQYF

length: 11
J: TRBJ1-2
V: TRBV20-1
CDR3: CSAREARGYTF

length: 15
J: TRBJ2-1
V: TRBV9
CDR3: CASSLGQGSYNEQFF

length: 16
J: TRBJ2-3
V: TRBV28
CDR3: CASSSPGTGAGDTQYF

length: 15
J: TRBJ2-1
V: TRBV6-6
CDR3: CASSSRGLSYNEQFF

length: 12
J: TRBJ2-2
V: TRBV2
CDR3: CASRTGAGELFF

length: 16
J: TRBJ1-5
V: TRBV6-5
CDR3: CASSYPNFGTYQPQHF

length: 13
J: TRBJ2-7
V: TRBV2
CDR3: CASGTVSSYEQYF

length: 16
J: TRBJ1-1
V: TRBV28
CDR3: CASSETRGPRNTEAFF

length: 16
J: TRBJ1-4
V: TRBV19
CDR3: CASSIRPRNFNEKLFF

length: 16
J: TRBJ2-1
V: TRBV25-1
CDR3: CASSESAGNSYNEQFF

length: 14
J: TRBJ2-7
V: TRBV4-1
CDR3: CASSPGGQSTEQYF

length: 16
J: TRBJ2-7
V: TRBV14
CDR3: CASSQGPGQGVYEQYF

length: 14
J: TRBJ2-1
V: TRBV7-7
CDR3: CASSPIGIPNEQFF

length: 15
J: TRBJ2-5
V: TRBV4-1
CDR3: CASSQAGKVQETQYF

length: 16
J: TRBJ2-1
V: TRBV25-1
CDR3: CASIKTGTDSYNEQFF

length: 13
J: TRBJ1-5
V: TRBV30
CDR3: CAWSTGGNQPQHF

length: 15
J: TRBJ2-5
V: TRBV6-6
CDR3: CASSYFERGQETQYF

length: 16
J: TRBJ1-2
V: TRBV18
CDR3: CASSPPGTGKAYGYTF

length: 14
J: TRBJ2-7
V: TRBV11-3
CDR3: CASSLDRGSGEQYF

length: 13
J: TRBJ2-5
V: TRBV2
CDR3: CASSEGLQETQYF

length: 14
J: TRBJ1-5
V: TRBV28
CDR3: CASSLMGRRQPQHF

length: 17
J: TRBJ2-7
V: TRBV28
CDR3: CASSLGRASSLSYEQYF

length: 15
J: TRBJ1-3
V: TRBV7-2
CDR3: CASSLGQPSGNTIYF

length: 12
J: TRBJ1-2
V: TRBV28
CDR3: CASSAEGAGYTF

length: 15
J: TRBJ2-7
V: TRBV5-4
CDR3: CASSSGQGAIYEQYF

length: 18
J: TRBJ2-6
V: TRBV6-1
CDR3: CASSDTATLRSGANVLTF

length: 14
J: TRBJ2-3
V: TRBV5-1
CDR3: CASSLAGDTDTQYF

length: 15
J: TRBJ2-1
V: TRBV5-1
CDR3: CASSLSGIRYNEQFF

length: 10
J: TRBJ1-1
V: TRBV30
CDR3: CAWGQGAAFF

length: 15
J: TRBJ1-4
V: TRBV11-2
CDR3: CASSLGTEFNEKLFF

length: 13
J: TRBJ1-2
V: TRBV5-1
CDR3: CASSQTANYGYTF

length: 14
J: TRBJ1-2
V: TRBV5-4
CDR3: CASSPHEGPYGYTF